These T cell receptor beta chains were read from a single sample in a study of blood T cell repertoires in COVID-19. Profiling relied on immunoSEQ multiplex PCR, and the TCRdb table lists in-frame clones only, not all of them. The sample holds roughly 43,000 clones, almost 85% seen once. Specimen: peripheral blood. These receptors all come from a woman between 55 and 75 years old with acute or convalescent COVID-19. The CDR3 runs from the conserved cysteine through the conserved F or W. The D gene is left open where the match is weak. Size tells how often a clone was seen (once, few, many) or the class of an expanded clone, and some rows leave it out.

J gene: TRBJ1-6; clone size: -; V gene: TRBV3-1/TRBV3-2; D gene: -; CDR3 DNA: TGTGCCAGCAGCCAAGCCCTCGATAATTCACCCCTCCACTTT; CDR3 protein: CASSQALDNSPLHF
J gene: TRBJ2-1; clone size: -; V gene: TRBV27; D gene: TRBD2; CDR3 DNA: TGTGCCAGCAATCTAGCGGGGGAGTACAATGAGCAGTTCTTC; CDR3 protein: CASNLAGEYNEQFF
J gene: TRBJ1-2; clone size: -; V gene: TRBV2; D gene: -; CDR3 DNA: TGTGCCAGCAGCGACGGACAAGATGGCTACACCTTC; CDR3 protein: CASSDGQDGYTF
J gene: TRBJ1-5; clone size: few; V gene: TRBV2; D gene: -; CDR3 DNA: TGTGCCAGCAGGGACAAGGGGTCAAGCAATCAGCCCCAGCATTTT; CDR3 protein: CASRDKGSSNQPQHF
J gene: TRBJ2-4; clone size: -; V gene: TRBV4-1; D gene: -; CDR3 DNA: TGCGCCAGCAGCCAAGTCGAGGGAAACATTCAGTACTTC; CDR3 protein: CASSQVEGNIQYF
J gene: TRBJ2-2; clone size: -; V gene: TRBV7-2; D gene: -; CDR3 DNA: TGTGCCAGCACCGAGACGGGGGACACCGGGGAGCTGTTTTTT; CDR3 protein: CASTETGDTGELFF
J gene: TRBJ1-2; clone size: -; V gene: TRBV29-1; D gene: -; CDR3 DNA: TGCAGTGCGGATCTTAACTATGGCTACACCTTC; CDR3 protein: CSADLNYGYTF
J gene: TRBJ2-7; clone size: -; V gene: TRBV7-2; D gene: -; CDR3 DNA: TGTGCCAGCAGCTTAGATTCTAGCTCCAGCTCCTACGAGCAGTACTTC; CDR3 protein: CASSLDSSSSSYEQYF
J gene: TRBJ1-2; clone size: -; V gene: TRBV9; D gene: -; CDR3 DNA: TGTGCCAGCAGGGGTTCGGGGGGTGGCTACACCTTC; CDR3 protein: CASRGSGGGYTF
J gene: TRBJ2-7; clone size: -; V gene: TRBV5-6; D gene: -; CDR3 DNA: TGTGCCAGCAGCCCCGAAATGGGCAGATCCTACGAGCAGTACTTC; CDR3 protein: CASSPEMGRSYEQYF
J gene: TRBJ2-3; clone size: -; V gene: TRBV7-6; D gene: -; CDR3 DNA: TGTGCCAGCAGCGCTAGGGGGGGGGTCACAGATACGCAGTATTTT; CDR3 protein: CASSARGGVTDTQYF
J gene: TRBJ2-3; clone size: -; V gene: TRBV4-1; D gene: TRBD2; CDR3 DNA: TGCGCCAGCAGCCAAGACTCTCCGGGACTAGCGGGGGGGACAGATACGCAGTATTTT; CDR3 protein: CASSQDSPGLAGGTDTQYF
J gene: TRBJ2-3; clone size: -; V gene: TRBV10-3; D gene: -; CDR3 DNA: TGTGCCATCAGTGAGCCTACGAGCACAGATACGCAGTATTTT; CDR3 protein: CAISEPTSTDTQYF
J gene: TRBJ2-7; clone size: -; V gene: TRBV6-5; D gene: TRBD2; CDR3 DNA: TGTGCCAGCAGTTACCCAGGACTAGCGGGGGACGAGCAGTACTTC; CDR3 protein: CASSYPGLAGDEQYF
J gene: TRBJ1-1; clone size: -; V gene: TRBV27; D gene: -; CDR3 DNA: TGTGCCAGCAGTACCACACAGTTACCGAGTTGGTCTGAAGCTTTCTTT; CDR3 protein: CASSTTQLPSWSEAFF
J gene: TRBJ2-2; clone size: -; V gene: TRBV7-8; D gene: TRBD2; CDR3 DNA: TGTGCCAGCAGCTTAATAAAGCGGGGGAACACCGGGGAGCTGTTTTTT; CDR3 protein: CASSLIKRGNTGELFF
J gene: TRBJ1-1; clone size: once; V gene: TRBV2; D gene: -; CDR3 DNA: TGTGCCAGCGCGACCCGGCGCCAGGTAACTGAAGCTTTCTTT; CDR3 protein: CASATRRQVTEAFF
J gene: TRBJ1-3; clone size: -; V gene: TRBV29-1; D gene: TRBD1; CDR3 DNA: TGCAGCGGCACGGGACAGAGTGGAAACACCATATATTTT; CDR3 protein: CSGTGQSGNTIYF
J gene: TRBJ2-7; clone size: few; V gene: TRBV5-1; D gene: TRBD1; CDR3 DNA: TGCGCCAGCAGGACGGCAGGGGGCTGGTCCTACGAGCAGTACTTC; CDR3 protein: CASRTAGGWSYEQYF
J gene: TRBJ2-5; clone size: -; V gene: TRBV2; D gene: TRBD2; CDR3 DNA: TGTGCCAGCAGTGAGTTTAGCGGGGATGCTAAGACCCAGTACTTC; CDR3 protein: CASSEFSGDAKTQYF
J gene: TRBJ2-5; clone size: -; V gene: TRBV6-5; D gene: -; CDR3 DNA: TGTGCCAGCAGGCAAGGGGGAGAAGAGACCCAGTACTTC; CDR3 protein: CASRQGGEETQYF
J gene: TRBJ2-2; clone size: -; V gene: TRBV10-1; D gene: -; CDR3 DNA: TGCGCCAGCAGTCCTTCCACGGTAACCCCGAACACCGGGGAGCTGTTTTTT; CDR3 protein: CASSPSTVTPNTGELFF
J gene: TRBJ1-2; clone size: few; V gene: TRBV3-1/TRBV3-2; D gene: -; CDR3 DNA: TGTGCCAGCAGCCTTGAACAGGGCTATGGCTACACCTTC; CDR3 protein: CASSLEQGYGYTF
J gene: TRBJ2-3; clone size: -; V gene: TRBV10-3; D gene: -; CDR3 DNA: TGTGCCATCAGTGAGTCGAACGAAGTGGGGGGGCCTACAGATACGCAGTATTTT; CDR3 protein: CAISESNEVGGPTDTQYF
J gene: TRBJ1-2; clone size: once; V gene: TRBV6-1; D gene: TRBD1; CDR3 DNA: TGTGCCAGCAGTGAAGGAGGCAGGGGGGAGTATGGCTACACCTTC; CDR3 protein: CASSEGGRGEYGYTF
J gene: TRBJ1-1; clone size: -; V gene: TRBV6-5; D gene: -; CDR3 DNA: TGTGCCAGCAGAAATAGTGTCACTGAAGCTTTCTTT; CDR3 protein: CASRNSVTEAFF
J gene: TRBJ2-7; clone size: -; V gene: TRBV7-8; D gene: -; CDR3 DNA: TGTGCCAGCAGCCTCTTGGCAGGGGGGTTAGACGAGCAGTACTTC; CDR3 protein: CASSLLAGGLDEQYF
J gene: TRBJ1-1; clone size: -; V gene: TRBV27; D gene: TRBD1; CDR3 DNA: TGTGCCAGCAGTTTAGTGGGACAGGTCACTGAAGCTTTCTTT; CDR3 protein: CASSLVGQVTEAFF
J gene: TRBJ1-1; clone size: -; V gene: TRBV6-1; D gene: TRBD1; CDR3 DNA: TGTGCCAGCAGTGAATCAGGGGGTGAAGCTTTCTTT; CDR3 protein: CASSESGGEAFF
J gene: TRBJ1-1; clone size: few; V gene: TRBV10-1; D gene: TRBD1; CDR3 DNA: TGCGCCAGCAGGAAAGACAGGGGGACTGAAGCTTTCTTT; CDR3 protein: CASRKDRGTEAFF
J gene: TRBJ1-2; clone size: -; V gene: TRBV3-1/TRBV3-2; D gene: -; CDR3 DNA: TGTGCCAGCAGCCCGTCGGGTAAGAACTATGGCTACACCTTC; CDR3 protein: CASSPSGKNYGYTF
J gene: TRBJ1-1; clone size: -; V gene: TRBV6-4; D gene: -; CDR3 DNA: TGTGCCAGCAGTGCGGCGGGGGGCACTGAAGCTTTCTTT; CDR3 protein: CASSAAGGTEAFF
J gene: TRBJ2-7; clone size: -; V gene: TRBV29-1; D gene: -; CDR3 DNA: TGCAGCGTAGGACACCTCCCCAACGAGCAGTACTTC; CDR3 protein: CSVGHLPNEQYF
J gene: TRBJ1-6; clone size: -; V gene: TRBV7-3; D gene: -; CDR3 DNA: TGTGCCAGCAGCCAAGAGACAGGCAATTCACCCCTCCACTTT; CDR3 protein: CASSQETGNSPLHF
J gene: TRBJ1-5; clone size: -; V gene: TRBV5-8; D gene: TRBD1; CDR3 DNA: TGTGCCAGCAGCACCGGACAGGGGCTGCAGCCCCAGCATTTT; CDR3 protein: CASSTGQGLQPQHF
J gene: TRBJ2-3; clone size: -; V gene: TRBV29-1; D gene: -; CDR3 DNA: TGCAGCGTTCTAATGGAGGGGGCTAGCACAGATACGCAGTATTTT; CDR3 protein: CSVLMEGASTDTQYF
J gene: TRBJ1-4; clone size: once; V gene: TRBV6-1; D gene: TRBD1; CDR3 DNA: TGTGCCAGCAGTGACCGGGACAGAGATGAAAAACTGTTTTTT; CDR3 protein: CASSDRDRDEKLFF
J gene: TRBJ2-6; clone size: -; V gene: TRBV11-2; D gene: -; CDR3 DNA: TGTGCCAGCAGCGCATCCCCGCCAGGGGCTGGGGCCAACGTCCTGACTTTC; CDR3 protein: CASSASPPGAGANVLTF
J gene: TRBJ2-1; clone size: -; V gene: TRBV14; D gene: TRBD1; CDR3 DNA: TGTGCCAGCAGCCAAGTCAGGGGGATGGGTGAGCAGTTCTTC; CDR3 protein: CASSQVRGMGEQFF
J gene: TRBJ1-6; clone size: once; V gene: TRBV6-5; D gene: -; CDR3 DNA: TGTGCCAGCAGTTACTCGACACTCTTGGTGAATTCACCCCTCCACTTT; CDR3 protein: CASSYSTLLVNSPLHF
J gene: TRBJ2-7; clone size: -; V gene: TRBV11-2; D gene: -; CDR3 DNA: TGTGCCAGCAGTTCAGGGGTCCCCTCCTACGAGCAGTACTTC; CDR3 protein: CASSSGVPSYEQYF
J gene: TRBJ2-3; clone size: -; V gene: TRBV7-2; D gene: TRBD2; CDR3 DNA: TGTGCCAGCAGCACCAAACAGGGACTAGCGGTAGATACGCAGTATTTT; CDR3 protein: CASSTKQGLAVDTQYF
J gene: TRBJ2-7; clone size: -; V gene: TRBV5-6; D gene: -; CDR3 DNA: TGTGCCAGCAGCTTGTCGGCCAGGGGCAACGAGCAGTACTTC; CDR3 protein: CASSLSARGNEQYF
J gene: TRBJ1-4; clone size: -; V gene: TRBV30; D gene: -; CDR3 DNA: TGTGCCTGGAGTGTACTCGGAGGGCGGAATGAAAAACTGTTTTTT; CDR3 protein: CAWSVLGGRNEKLFF
J gene: TRBJ1-1; clone size: -; V gene: TRBV5-1; D gene: TRBD1; CDR3 DNA: TGCGCCAGCAGCTTGTACTCCCGGGACAGTGAAGCTTTCTTT; CDR3 protein: CASSLYSRDSEAFF